This TCR beta chain was identified during a study of patients and donors after allogeneic stem cell transplantation. In this sample, this clonotype turned up many times. This CDR3 has 11 residues. Germline V gene lookup returns CDR1 DFQATT and CDR2 SNEGSKA (reference sequence). V was cut by 5 bases and J by 6 bases, with 7 bases left in between. TCRdb reprocessed the RT-PCR reads via MiXCR and lists one record per CDR3 protein. The table includes about 8,800 distinct CDR3 sequences, under 5% detected once. The chain joins TRBV20-1 to TRBJ1-4; the D is unclear. The sample consisted of blood, either unsorted or a sorted T cell fraction (not recorded which). This TCR was recovered from a human donor who was either an allogeneic HSCT recipient or a stem cell or donor lymphocyte infusion donor (not recorded which). It is not recorded whose cells these are; they may come from a transplant donor. CDR3 nucleotides: TGCAGTGCTGGGAAATATGAAAAACTGTTTTTT. As protein: CSAGKYEKLFF.